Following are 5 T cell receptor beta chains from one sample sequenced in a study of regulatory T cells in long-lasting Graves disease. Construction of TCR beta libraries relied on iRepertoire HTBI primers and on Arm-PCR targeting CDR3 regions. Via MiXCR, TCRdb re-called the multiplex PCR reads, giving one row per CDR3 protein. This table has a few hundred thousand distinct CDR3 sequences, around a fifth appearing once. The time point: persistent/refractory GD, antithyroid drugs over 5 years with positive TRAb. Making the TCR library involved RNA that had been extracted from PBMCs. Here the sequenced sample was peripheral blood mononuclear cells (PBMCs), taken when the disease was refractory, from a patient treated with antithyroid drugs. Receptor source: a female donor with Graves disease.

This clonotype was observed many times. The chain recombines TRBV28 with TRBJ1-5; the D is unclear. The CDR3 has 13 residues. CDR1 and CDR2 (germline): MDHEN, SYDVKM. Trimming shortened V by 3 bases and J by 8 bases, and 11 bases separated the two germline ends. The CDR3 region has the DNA TGTGCCAGCAGTTTCAGACGGCAGAAGCCCCAGCATTTT. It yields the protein CASSFRRQKPQHF.

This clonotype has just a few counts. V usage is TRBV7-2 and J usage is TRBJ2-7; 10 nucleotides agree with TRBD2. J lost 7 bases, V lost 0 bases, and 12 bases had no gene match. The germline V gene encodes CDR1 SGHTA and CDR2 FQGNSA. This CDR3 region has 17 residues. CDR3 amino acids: CASSLAQAGGPRREQYF. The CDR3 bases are TGTGCCAGCAGCTTAGCGCAAGCGGGAGGGCCAAGACGGGAGCAGTACTTC.

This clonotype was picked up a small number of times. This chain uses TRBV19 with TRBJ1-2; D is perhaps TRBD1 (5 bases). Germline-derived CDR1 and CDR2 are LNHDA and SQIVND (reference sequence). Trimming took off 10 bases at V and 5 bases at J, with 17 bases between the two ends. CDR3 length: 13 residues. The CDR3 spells CATNQGFGYGYTF. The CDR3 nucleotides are TGTGCCACCAATCAGGGTTTTGGGTATGGCTACACCTTC.

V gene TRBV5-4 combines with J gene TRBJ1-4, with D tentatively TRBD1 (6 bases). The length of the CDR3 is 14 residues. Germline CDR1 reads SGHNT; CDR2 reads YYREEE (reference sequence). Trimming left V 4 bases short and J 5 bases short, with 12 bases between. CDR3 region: CASSLPGANEKLFF. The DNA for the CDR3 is TGTGCCAGCAGCCTCCCAGGGGCGAATGAAAAACTGTTTTTT.

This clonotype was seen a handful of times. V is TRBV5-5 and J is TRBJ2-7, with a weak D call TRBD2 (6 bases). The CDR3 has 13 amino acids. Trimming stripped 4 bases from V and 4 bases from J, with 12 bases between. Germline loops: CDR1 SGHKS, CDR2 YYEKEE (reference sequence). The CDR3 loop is CASSRDFKYEQYF. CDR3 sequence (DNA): TGTGCCAGCAGCCGGGACTTTAAGTACGAGCAGTACTTC.